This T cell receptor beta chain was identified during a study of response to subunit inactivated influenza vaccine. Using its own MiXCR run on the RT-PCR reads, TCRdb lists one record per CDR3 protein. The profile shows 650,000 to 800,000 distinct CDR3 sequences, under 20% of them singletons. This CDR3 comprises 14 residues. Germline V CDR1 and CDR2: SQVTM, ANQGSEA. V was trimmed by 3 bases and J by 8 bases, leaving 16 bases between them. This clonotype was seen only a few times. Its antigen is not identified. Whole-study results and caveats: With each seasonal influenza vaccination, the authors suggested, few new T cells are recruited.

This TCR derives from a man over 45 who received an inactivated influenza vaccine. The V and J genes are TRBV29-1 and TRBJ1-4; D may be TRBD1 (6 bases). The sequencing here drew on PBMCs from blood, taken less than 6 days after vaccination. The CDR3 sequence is CSVEGGTSGEKLFF. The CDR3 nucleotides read TGCAGCGTTGAGGGCGGGACATCAGGCGAAAAACTGTTTTTT.